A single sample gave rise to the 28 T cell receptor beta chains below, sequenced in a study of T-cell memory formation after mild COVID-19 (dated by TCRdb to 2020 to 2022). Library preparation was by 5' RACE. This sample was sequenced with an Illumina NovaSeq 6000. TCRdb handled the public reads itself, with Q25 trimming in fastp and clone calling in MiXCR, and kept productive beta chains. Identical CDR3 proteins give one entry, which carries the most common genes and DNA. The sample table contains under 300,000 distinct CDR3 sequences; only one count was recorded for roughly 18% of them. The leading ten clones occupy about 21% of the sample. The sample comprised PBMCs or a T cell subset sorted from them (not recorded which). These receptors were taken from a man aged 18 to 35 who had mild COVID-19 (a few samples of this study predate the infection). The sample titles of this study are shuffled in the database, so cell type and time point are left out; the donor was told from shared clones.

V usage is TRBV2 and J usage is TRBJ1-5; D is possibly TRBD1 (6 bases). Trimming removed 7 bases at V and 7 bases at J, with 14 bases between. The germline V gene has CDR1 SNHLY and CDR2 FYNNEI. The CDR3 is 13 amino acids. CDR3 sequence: CASTVRGLQPQHF. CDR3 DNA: TGTGCCAGCACTGTTCGGGGGCTCCAGCCCCAGCATTTT. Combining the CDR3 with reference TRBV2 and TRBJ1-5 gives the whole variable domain EPEVTQTPSHQVTQMGQEVILRCVPISNHLYFYWYRQILGQKVEFLVSFYNNEISEKSEIFDDQFSVERPDGSNFTLKIRSTKLEDSAMYFCASTVRGLQPQHFGDGTRLSIL.

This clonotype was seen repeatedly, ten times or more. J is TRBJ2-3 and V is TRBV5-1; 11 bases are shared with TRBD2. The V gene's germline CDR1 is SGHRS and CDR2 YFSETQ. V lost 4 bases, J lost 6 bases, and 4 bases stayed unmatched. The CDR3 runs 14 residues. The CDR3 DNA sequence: TGCGCCAGCAGCATCATAGCGGGAGGGGATACGCAGTATTTT. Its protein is CASSIIAGGDTQYF.

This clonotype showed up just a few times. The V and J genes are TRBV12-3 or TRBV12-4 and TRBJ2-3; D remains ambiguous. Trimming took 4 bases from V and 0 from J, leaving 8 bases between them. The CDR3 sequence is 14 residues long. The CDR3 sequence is CASSWVHSTDTQYF. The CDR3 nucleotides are TGTGCCAGCAGTTGGGTCCACAGCACAGATACGCAGTATTTT.

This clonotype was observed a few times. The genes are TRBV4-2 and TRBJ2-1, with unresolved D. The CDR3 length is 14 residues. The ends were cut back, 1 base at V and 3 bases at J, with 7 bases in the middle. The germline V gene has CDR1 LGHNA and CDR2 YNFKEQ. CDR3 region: CASSQVSLYNEQFF. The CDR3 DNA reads TGTGCCAGCAGCCAAGTTAGCCTCTACAATGAGCAGTTCTTC.

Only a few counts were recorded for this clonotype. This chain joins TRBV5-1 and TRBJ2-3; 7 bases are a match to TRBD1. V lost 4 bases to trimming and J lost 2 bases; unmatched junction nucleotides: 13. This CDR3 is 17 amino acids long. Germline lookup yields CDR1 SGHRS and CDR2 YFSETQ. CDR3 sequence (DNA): TGCGCCAGCAGCCTACTAACAGGGGCGGTGAACACAGATACGCAGTATTTT. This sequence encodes CASSLLTGAVNTDTQYF.

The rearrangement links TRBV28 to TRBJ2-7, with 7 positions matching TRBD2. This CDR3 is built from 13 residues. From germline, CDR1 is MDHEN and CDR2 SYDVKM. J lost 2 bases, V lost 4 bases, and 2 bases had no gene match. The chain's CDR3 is CASSSAGAYEQYV. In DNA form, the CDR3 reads TGTGCCAGCAGTTCCGCGGGGGCCTACGAGCAGTACGTC.

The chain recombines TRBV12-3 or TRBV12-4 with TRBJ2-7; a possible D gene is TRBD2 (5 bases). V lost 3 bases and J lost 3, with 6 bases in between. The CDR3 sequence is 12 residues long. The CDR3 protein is CASSFAGYEQYF. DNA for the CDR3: TGTGCCAGCAGTTTCGCGGGCTACGAGCAGTACTTC.

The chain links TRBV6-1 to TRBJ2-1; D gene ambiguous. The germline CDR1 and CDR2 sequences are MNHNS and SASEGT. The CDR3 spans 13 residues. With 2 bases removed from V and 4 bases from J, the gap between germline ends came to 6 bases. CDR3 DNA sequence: TGTGCCAGCAGTGAATGGCAGTACAATGAGCAGTTCTTC. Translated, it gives CASSEWQYNEQFF.

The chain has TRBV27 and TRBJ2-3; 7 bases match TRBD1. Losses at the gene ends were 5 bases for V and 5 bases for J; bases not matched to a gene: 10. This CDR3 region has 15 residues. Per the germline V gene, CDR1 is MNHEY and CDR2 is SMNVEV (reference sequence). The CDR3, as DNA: TGTGCCAGCAGTCTGACAGGGAGTCTGGGAGATACGCAGTATTTT. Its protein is CASSLTGSLGDTQYF.

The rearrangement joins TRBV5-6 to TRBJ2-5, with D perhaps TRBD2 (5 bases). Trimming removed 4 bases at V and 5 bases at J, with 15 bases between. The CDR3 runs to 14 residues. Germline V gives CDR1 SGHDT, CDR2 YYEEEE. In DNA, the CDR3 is TGTGCCAGCAGCAGGGAGAGGAGTGCGGAGACCCAGTACTTC. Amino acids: CASSRERSAETQYF.

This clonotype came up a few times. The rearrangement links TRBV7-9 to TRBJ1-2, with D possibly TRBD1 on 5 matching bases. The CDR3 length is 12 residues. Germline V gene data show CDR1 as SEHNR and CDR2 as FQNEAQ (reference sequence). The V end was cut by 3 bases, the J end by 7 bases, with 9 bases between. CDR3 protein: CASSFSGGGYTF. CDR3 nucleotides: TGTGCCAGCAGCTTTAGCGGGGGTGGCTACACCTTC.

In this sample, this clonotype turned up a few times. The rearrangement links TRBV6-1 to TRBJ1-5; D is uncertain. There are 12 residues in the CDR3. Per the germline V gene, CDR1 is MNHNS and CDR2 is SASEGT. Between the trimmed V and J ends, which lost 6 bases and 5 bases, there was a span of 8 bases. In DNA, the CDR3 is TGTGCCAGCAGCCCGTGGGATCAGCCCCAGCATTTT. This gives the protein CASSPWDQPQHF.

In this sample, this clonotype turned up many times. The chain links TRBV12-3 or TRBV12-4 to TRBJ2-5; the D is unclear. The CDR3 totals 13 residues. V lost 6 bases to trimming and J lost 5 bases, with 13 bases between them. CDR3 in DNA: TGTGCCAGCAGCTGGATCGTCGGGGAGACCCAGTACTTC. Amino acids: CASSWIVGETQYF.

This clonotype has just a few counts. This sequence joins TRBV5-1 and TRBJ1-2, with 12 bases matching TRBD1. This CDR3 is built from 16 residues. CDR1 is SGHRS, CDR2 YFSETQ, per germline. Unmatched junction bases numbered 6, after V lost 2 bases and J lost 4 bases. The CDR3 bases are TGCGCCAGCAGCTTAACCGGGACAGGGGGCAGCTATGGCTACACCTTC. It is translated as CASSLTGTGGSYGYTF.

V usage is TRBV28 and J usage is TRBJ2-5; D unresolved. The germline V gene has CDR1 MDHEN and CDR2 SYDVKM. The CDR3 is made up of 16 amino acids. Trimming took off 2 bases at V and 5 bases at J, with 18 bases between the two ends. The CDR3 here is CASSLAGLRTVETQYF. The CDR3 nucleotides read TGTGCCAGCAGTTTAGCCGGGCTACGCACCGTGGAGACCCAGTACTTC.

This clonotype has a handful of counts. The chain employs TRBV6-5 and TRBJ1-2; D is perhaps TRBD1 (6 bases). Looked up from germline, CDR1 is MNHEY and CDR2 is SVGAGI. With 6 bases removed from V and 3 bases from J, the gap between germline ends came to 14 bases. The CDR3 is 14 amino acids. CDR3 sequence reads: CASSATGVHYGYTF. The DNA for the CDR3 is TGTGCCAGCAGCGCGACAGGAGTCCACTATGGCTACACCTTC.

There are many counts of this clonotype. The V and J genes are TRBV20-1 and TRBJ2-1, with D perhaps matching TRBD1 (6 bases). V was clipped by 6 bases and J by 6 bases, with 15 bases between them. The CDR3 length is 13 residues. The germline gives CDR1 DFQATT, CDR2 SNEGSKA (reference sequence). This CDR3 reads CSAHETGGNEQFF. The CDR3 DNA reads TGCAGTGCCCACGAGACAGGAGGCAATGAGCAGTTCTTC.

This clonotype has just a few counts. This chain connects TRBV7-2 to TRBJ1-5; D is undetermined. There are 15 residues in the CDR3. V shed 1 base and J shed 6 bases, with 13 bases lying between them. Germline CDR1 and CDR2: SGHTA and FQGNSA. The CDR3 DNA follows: TGTGCCAGCAGCTTAGTCTATCGGGTTGGTCAGCCCCAGCATTTT. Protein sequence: CASSLVYRVGQPQHF.

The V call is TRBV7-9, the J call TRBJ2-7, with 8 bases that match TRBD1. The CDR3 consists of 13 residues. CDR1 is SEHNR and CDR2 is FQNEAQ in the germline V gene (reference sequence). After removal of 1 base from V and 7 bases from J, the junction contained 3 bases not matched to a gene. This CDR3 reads CASSLGGDREQYF. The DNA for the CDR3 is TGTGCCAGCAGCTTAGGAGGGGACAGGGAGCAGTACTTC.

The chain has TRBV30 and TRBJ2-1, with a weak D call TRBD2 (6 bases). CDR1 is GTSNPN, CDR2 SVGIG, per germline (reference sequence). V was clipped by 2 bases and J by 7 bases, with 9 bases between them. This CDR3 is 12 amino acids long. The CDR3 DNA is TGTGCCTGGAGTCTTGGGGGGAATGAGCAGTTCTTC. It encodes CAWSLGGNEQFF.

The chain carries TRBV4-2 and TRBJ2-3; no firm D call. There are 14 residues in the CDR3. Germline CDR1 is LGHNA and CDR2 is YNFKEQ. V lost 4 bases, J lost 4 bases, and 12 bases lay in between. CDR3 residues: CASSRDSPADTQYF. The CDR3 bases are TGTGCCAGCAGCCGAGACTCTCCGGCAGATACGCAGTATTTT.

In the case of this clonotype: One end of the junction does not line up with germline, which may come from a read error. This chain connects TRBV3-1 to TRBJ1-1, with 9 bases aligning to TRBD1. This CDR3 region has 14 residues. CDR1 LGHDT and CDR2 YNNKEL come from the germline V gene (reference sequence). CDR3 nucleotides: TGTGCCAGCAGCCATGGGGACAGGGAGATGGGGAGTCTCTTT. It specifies CASSHGDREMGSLF.

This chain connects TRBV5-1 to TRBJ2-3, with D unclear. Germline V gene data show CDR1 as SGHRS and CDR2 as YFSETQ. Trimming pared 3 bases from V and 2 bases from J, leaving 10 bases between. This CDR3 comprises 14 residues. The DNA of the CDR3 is TGCGCCAGCAGCTCGGTGGGGTTCACAGATACGCAGTATTTT. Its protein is CASSSVGFTDTQYF.

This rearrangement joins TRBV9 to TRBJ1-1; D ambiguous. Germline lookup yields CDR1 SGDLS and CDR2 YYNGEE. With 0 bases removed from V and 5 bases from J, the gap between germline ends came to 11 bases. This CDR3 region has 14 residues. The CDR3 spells CASSVALGVTEAFF. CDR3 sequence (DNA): TGTGCCAGCAGCGTAGCTCTCGGAGTGACTGAAGCTTTCTTT.

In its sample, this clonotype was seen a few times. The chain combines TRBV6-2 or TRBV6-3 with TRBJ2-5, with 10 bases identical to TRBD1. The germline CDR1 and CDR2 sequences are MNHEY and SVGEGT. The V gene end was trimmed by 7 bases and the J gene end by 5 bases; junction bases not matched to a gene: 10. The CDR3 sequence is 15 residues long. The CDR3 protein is CASTPGQGNRETQYF. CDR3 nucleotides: TGTGCCAGCACCCCGGGACAGGGGAATCGTGAGACCCAGTACTTC.

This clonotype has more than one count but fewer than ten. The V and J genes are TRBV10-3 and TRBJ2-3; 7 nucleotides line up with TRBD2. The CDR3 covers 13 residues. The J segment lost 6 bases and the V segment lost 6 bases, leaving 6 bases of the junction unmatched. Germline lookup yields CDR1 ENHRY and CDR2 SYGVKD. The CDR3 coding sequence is TGTGCCATCAGAAGGACCGGGGGGGATACGCAGTATTTT. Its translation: CAIRRTGGDTQYF.

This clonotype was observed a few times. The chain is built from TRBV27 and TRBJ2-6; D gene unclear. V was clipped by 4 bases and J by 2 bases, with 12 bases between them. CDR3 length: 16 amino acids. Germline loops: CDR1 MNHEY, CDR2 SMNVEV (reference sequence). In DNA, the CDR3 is TGTGCCAGCAGTTCCGTCCTCGCCACTGGGGCCAACGTCCTGACTTTC. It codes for CASSSVLATGANVLTF.

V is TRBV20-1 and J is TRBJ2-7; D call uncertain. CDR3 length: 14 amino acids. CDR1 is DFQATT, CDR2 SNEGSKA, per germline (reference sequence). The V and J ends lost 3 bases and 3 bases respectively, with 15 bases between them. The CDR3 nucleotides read TGCAGTGCTAGGGACGGCACTCTAGTCTACGAGCAGTACTTC. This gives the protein CSARDGTLVYEQYF.